What follows describes a single TCR beta chain. Original handling: Estimates of nucleated cell counts were drawn from the amplification of reference gene primers. Clones were sequenced by immunoSEQ multiplex PCR, and TCRdb holds only the in-frame ones, with some missing. D and trimming come from the DNA, and the V and J calls and clone size come from that table. The table records roughly 150,000 clones, around 80% of them present only once. This entry is derived from a study of blood T cell repertoires in COVID-19. For the study at large: Sites in the United States, Italy and Spain provided acute and convalescent COVID-19 samples. In each case, the material was cDNA or gDNA derived from T cells, B-cell-depleted T cells, or PBMCs.

This CDR3 has 16 residues. The germline CDR1 and CDR2 sequences are SGHTA and FQGNSA. The germline V and J ends were trimmed by 2 bases and 5 bases, with 16 bases remaining between them. The sample was peripheral blood. The chain is built from TRBV7-2 and TRBJ1-5; D possibly corresponds to TRBD1 (6 bases). The sequence was collected from a human donor with acute or convalescent COVID-19. The donor label of this sample is uncertain. The chain's CDR3 is CASSLLGSTGYQPQHF. The CDR3 DNA reads as TGTGCCAGCAGCTTACTGGGCTCGACAGGTTATCAGCCCCAGCATTTT.